This record concerns one T cell receptor (beta chain) sequence. The antigen remains unidentified. These data originate in a study of shared clonotypes between healthy human individuals. Points from the study as a whole: Of the naive CD4 clonotypes, roughly 5% were shared across a handful of donors. The study generally estimated greater richness for naive than memory subsets. Enrolling few donors narrowed the genetic and exposure-history diversity that was represented.

Deep was the level at which the assay was run. Sequencing used immunoSEQ multiplex PCR; TCRdb keeps in-frame clones, though not all of them. The sample has approximately 840,000 clones, approximately 97% seen once; the top ten hold 0.2% to 0.25%. Selected positively for CCR7 and CD45RO-negative, naive CD8 cells excluded terminally differentiated effector memory CD45RA+ cells. V shed 8 bases and J shed 2 bases, with 13 bases lying between them. The CDR3 totals 13 residues. Germline-derived CDR1 and CDR2 are MNHEY and SMNVEV (reference sequence). Source material: naive CD8+ T cells sorted from blood. This TCR derives from a man in his thirties or forties in good health. V gene TRBV27 combines with J gene TRBJ2-7, with D unresolved. CDR3 in amino acids: CASAWVGAYEQYF. The CDR3 region has the DNA TGTGCCAGCGCCTGGGTGGGCGCCTACGAGCAGTACTTC.